This T cell receptor beta chain is drawn from a study of response to subunit inactivated influenza vaccine (dated by TCRdb to between 2018 and 2020). About the investigation overall: Deep quantitative T cell receptor repertoire profiling was used in the study to track responses to a trivalent subunit inactivated influenza vaccine.

As regards this clonotype: Its antigen remains undetermined. Per-base qualities were not stored, and no clone one base away is much larger.

Library creation used RT-PCR. The instrument was an Illumina HiSeq 2500. The public reads were quality trimmed at Q25 with fastp and then assembled into clones with MiXCR by TCRdb, keeping productive beta chains. Here each entry gathers all rows of one CDR3 protein and keeps the most common genes and DNA. Recorded for this sample are more than 700,000 distinct CDR3 sequences; about 20% of them occurred a single time. 9.5% to 13% of the sample goes to the ten largest clones. Study-level results and caveats: It was suggested by the authors that each seasonal influenza vaccination may recruit only a limited number of new T cells.

Inclusive of the bounding cysteine and phenylalanine, the CDR3 is 19 residues long. Only the CDR3 region is kept as DNA, spanning 57 bases read in frame from base 1. According to the germline V gene, CDR1 reads SQVTM and CDR2 reads ANQGSEA. V sheds 6 bases and J sheds 0 bases, leaving 29 bases between their ends. The material was PBMCs from blood, obtained 4 to 6 days after vaccination. The chain is made from TRBV29-1 and TRBJ2-5, with no D gene named confidently. The receptor comes from a man in his fifties who received an inactivated influenza vaccine. Donor details come from another sample of the same person, matched by shared clones. The base sequence is TGCAGCGTAGACGGGCTGGTGGGTTTAGGTCAGAAGTACCAAGAGACCCAGTACTTC. Translation gives CSVDGLVGLGQKYQETQYF.